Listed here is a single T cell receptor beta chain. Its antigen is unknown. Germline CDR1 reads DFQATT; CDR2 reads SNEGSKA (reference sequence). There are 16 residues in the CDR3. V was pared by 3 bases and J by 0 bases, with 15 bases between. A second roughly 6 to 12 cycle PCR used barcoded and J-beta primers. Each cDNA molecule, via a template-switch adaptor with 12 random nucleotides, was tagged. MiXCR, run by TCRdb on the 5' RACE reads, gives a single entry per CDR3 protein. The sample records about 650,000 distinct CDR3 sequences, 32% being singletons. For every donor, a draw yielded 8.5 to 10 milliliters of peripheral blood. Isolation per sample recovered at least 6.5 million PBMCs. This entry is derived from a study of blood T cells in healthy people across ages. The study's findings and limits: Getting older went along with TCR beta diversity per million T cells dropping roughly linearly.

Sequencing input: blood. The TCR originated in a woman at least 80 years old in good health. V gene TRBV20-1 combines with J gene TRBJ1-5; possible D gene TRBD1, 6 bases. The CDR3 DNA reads TGCAGTGCTAGTTGGGGGGCTACCCTTAGCAATCAGCCCCAGCATTTT. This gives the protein CSASWGATLSNQPQHF.